These T cell receptor beta chains were read from a single sample in a study of T cells in Graves' hyperthyroidism and ophthalmopathy. TCRdb used MiXCR to reprocess the multiplex PCR reads, holding one entry per CDR3 protein. The table includes 340,000 or so distinct CDR3 sequences, 15% to 20% detected once. Sequencing was performed on blood. These receptors all stem from a woman aged 50 to 60 with Graves' hyperthyroidism. The CDR3 runs from the conserved cysteine through the conserved F or W. Not every row has a clone size; where given, it reads once, few, many or a size class.

TRBJ2-5 | many | TRBV30 | CAWSGAGGETQYF
TRBJ2-3 | . | TRBV4-1 | CASSQGPSSTDTQYF
TRBJ1-1 | few | TRBV29-1 | CSALQGYTEAFF
TRBJ1-1 | many | TRBV30 | CAWSPGSTEAFF
TRBJ2-7 | many | TRBV20-1 | CSARGIQDIYEQYF
TRBJ2-1 | few | TRBV27 | CASSPTSGGASGEQFF
TRBJ1-2 | . | TRBV28 | CASNKPGPEEGYTF
TRBJ1-2 | . | TRBV13 | CASSLQTNYGYTF
TRBJ1-1 | few | TRBV6-1 | CASTSGGMNAEAFF
TRBJ2-7 | many | TRBV18 | CASLQTGSDEQYF
TRBJ2-5 | . | TRBV28 | CASSLRLAGVETQYF
TRBJ1-2 | . | TRBV27 | CASRGQGANYGYTF
TRBJ1-2 | many | TRBV28 | CASSLFDSYGYTF
TRBJ2-2 | . | TRBV9 | CASSVVVGTGELFF
TRBJ2-2 | few | TRBV4-2 | CASSQDQQVYTGELFF